These 25 T cell receptor beta chains were sequenced from one sample in a study of blood T cells in healthy people across ages. A second about 6 to 12 cycle PCR used barcoded and J-beta primers. TCRdb passed the 5' RACE reads through MiXCR, listing each CDR3 protein once. The sample lists 1,500,000 or so distinct CDR3 sequences; approximately 39% were seen once. Sequencing was performed on blood. The receptors here all came from a young woman in good health.

The chain links TRBV28 to TRBJ1-5, with unresolved D. Germline-derived CDR1 and CDR2 are MDHEN and SYDVKM. The CDR3 has 13 residues. The V end lost 5 bases, the J end lost 2 bases, and 7 bases lay between the germline ends. The CDR3, as DNA: TGTGCCAGCAGTGGTCTGGGCAATCAGCCCCAGCATTTT. As protein: CASSGLGNQPQHF.

In its sample, this clonotype was seen a few times. V gene TRBV6-2 or TRBV6-3 combines with J gene TRBJ2-7; D unclear. The CDR3 spans 14 residues. Between the trimmed V and J ends, which lost 4 bases and 5 bases, there was a span of 15 bases. From germline, CDR1 is MNHEY and CDR2 SVGEGT. CDR3 nucleotides: TGTGCCAGCAGTTCCAATTACGTGCTCCACGAGCAGTACTTC. This gives the protein CASSSNYVLHEQYF.

The chain recombines TRBV28 with TRBJ2-4, with D maybe TRBD1 (5 bases). The germline V and J ends were trimmed by 10 bases and 0 bases, with 16 bases remaining between them. The CDR3 has 15 residues. The germline gives CDR1 MDHEN, CDR2 SYDVKM. The CDR3 loop is CAITPGPLAKNIQYF. CDR3 in DNA: TGTGCCATAACGCCAGGGCCGCTAGCCAAAAACATTCAGTACTTC.

The V gene is TRBV20-1, the J gene TRBJ1-2; 7 bases match TRBD1. This CDR3 spans 14 amino acids. The germline gives CDR1 DFQATT, CDR2 SNEGSKA (reference sequence). J gave up 4 bases and V 0 bases, and 5 bases lay outside the gene matches. This CDR3 is CSAREDRTAYGYTF. CDR3 DNA: TGCAGTGCTAGAGAGGACAGGACGGCCTATGGCTACACCTTC.

This sequence joins TRBV15 and TRBJ2-7; 7 bases match TRBD2. Losses at the gene ends were 3 bases for V and 7 bases for J; bases not matched to a gene: 18. CDR3 size: 17 residues. Looked up from germline, CDR1 is LNHNV and CDR2 is YYDKDF (reference sequence). CDR3: CATSSPERDWGWNEQYF. CDR3 nucleotides: TGTGCCACCAGCAGCCCCGAGCGGGATTGGGGATGGAATGAGCAGTACTTC.

This clonotype was counted a few times. This rearrangement joins TRBV7-8 to TRBJ2-1; D is unclear. CDR3 length: 12 amino acids. Trimming shortened V by 1 base and J by 8 bases, and 6 bases separated the two germline ends. Germline-derived CDR1 and CDR2 are SGHVS and FQNEAQ. The CDR3 DNA reads TGTGCCAGCAGCTTAGACCAATATGAGCAGTTCTTC. It encodes CASSLDQYEQFF.

This chain links TRBV11-2 with TRBJ2-6; D uncertain. Trimming pared 5 bases from V and 4 bases from J, leaving 24 bases between. Germline V gene sequence: CDR1 SGHAT, CDR2 FQNNGV. This CDR3 region has 19 residues. The CDR3 DNA reads as TGTGCCAGCAGCCCCTACCGCGGTAAAGGGCCCGGAGGGGCCAACGTCCTGACTTTC. Translating gives CASSPYRGKGPGGANVLTF.

About this clonotype: Since a much larger clone is just one base distant, this may be a read error. The rearrangement links TRBV6-1 to TRBJ2-4; 8 bases are a match to TRBD1. J lost 13 bases, V lost 1 base, and 15 bases had no gene match. The germline V gene encodes CDR1 MNHNS and CDR2 SASEGT. The CDR3 is 16 residues long. The CDR3 coding sequence is TGTGCCAGCAGTGAAGTATTCGGACAGGGCTCTAGGAAGCAGTACTTC. Translating gives CASSEVFGQGSRKQYF.

This clonotype was seen only a few times. The rearrangement links TRBV12-3 or TRBV12-4 to TRBJ2-2; D gene ambiguous. The CDR3 covers 13 residues. The V end lost 6 bases, the J end lost 4 bases, and 9 bases lay between the germline ends. This CDR3 reads CASSRSTTGELFF. The CDR3 bases are TGTGCCAGCAGCCGCAGTACCACCGGGGAGCTGTTTTTT.

The gene calls are TRBV4-1 and TRBJ2-3; 10 bases match TRBD1. The J segment lost 4 bases and the V segment lost 3 bases, leaving 7 bases of the junction unmatched. Germline lookup yields CDR1 MGHRA and CDR2 YSYEKL. The CDR3 is 16 residues long. This CDR3 reads CASSQEGQGLSDTQYF. The CDR3 DNA reads TGCGCCAGCAGCCAGGAGGGACAGGGGTTGTCAGATACGCAGTATTTT.

There are a few counts of this clonotype. This CDR3 is CATSENSDEQFF. The CDR3 coding sequence is TGTGCCACCAGTGAAAACAGCGATGAGCAGTTCTTC. This sequence joins TRBV24-1 and TRBJ2-1; D call uncertain. The V end was cut by 4 bases, the J end by 8 bases, with 8 bases between. CDR3 length: 12 amino acids. CDR1 is KGHDR, CDR2 SFDVKD, per germline.

This clonotype showed up just a few times. V is TRBV12-3 or TRBV12-4 and J is TRBJ1-1; D unclear. The V end lost 1 base, the J end lost 3 bases, and 6 bases lay between the germline ends. There are 13 residues in the CDR3. CDR3 in DNA: TGTGCCAGCAGTTTAGTACGGCACACTGAAGCTTTCTTT. Amino acid sequence: CASSLVRHTEAFF.

The table lists this clonotype with many counts. The genes are TRBV7-2 and TRBJ2-3; D is uncertain. The V gene lost 1 base and the J gene lost 3 bases, with 5 bases spanning the gap. Germline V CDR1 and CDR2: SGHTA, FQGNSA. CDR3 length: 13 residues. Here the CDR3 DNA reads TGTGCCAGCAGCTTAGGATGGACAGATACGCAGTATTTT. This sequence encodes CASSLGWTDTQYF.

In this sample, this clonotype turned up a few times. The chain carries TRBV12-3 or TRBV12-4 and TRBJ1-1, with TRBD1 matching 9 bases. The CDR3 has 19 residues. V shed 5 bases, J shed 2 bases, and the junction held 18 bases outside the gene matches. The CDR3 here is CASSKTRDRAGGYNTEAFF. DNA of the CDR3: TGTGCCAGCAGTAAGACCCGGGACAGGGCCGGGGGGTATAACACTGAAGCTTTCTTT.

The chain carries TRBV20-1 and TRBJ2-7; perhaps TRBD1 as D (5 bases). With 4 bases removed from V and 2 bases from J, the gap between germline ends came to 9 bases. The CDR3 has 12 amino acids. Germline V gene sequence: CDR1 DFQATT, CDR2 SNEGSKA (reference sequence). The CDR3 region is CSATQGAYEQYF. The CDR3 coding sequence is TGCAGTGCTACCCAGGGTGCCTACGAGCAGTACTTC.

This clonotype was recorded a few times. This chain connects TRBV2 to TRBJ2-5, with 7 bases lining up with TRBD1. The V gene end was trimmed by 10 bases and the J gene end by 1 base; junction bases not matched to a gene: 6. Germline V gene sequence: CDR1 SNHLY, CDR2 FYNNEI. The CDR3 is 13 residues long. This chain's CDR3 is CATQTGVQETQYF. The CDR3 nucleotides are TGTGCCACCCAAACAGGGGTCCAAGAGACCCAGTACTTC.

DNA for the CDR3: TGCAGCGTTGTGCGATCGCGGGGGGCAGAGACCCAGTACTTC. Encoded protein: CSVVRSRGAETQYF. V is TRBV29-1 and J is TRBJ2-5; 8 bases map to TRBD2. The CDR3 consists of 14 residues. J gave up 4 bases and V 4 bases, and 8 bases lay outside the gene matches. Per the germline V gene, CDR1 is SQVTM and CDR2 is ANQGSEA.

Regarding this clonotype: Germline and junction disagree at one end, which may indicate a read error. J is TRBJ2-1 and V is TRBV6-1; the D is unclear. The CDR3 loop spans 12 amino acids. CDR1 and CDR2 (germline): MNHNS, SASEGT. CDR3 amino acids: CASDELYNELFF. CDR3 DNA: TGTGCCAGCGATGAATTATACAATGAGCTGTTCTTC.

This clonotype came up a few times. The chain is built from TRBV20-1 and TRBJ1-5; 11 bases map to TRBD1. The CDR3 has 15 amino acids. V lost 2 bases and J lost 4; bases outside the gene matches: 4. The germline V gene encodes CDR1 DFQATT and CDR2 SNEGSKA (reference sequence). CDR3 amino acids: CSARSGTGGNQPQHF. The DNA of the CDR3 is TGCAGTGCTAGATCGGGGACAGGGGGAAATCAGCCCCAGCATTTT.

This chain connects TRBV4-3 to TRBJ2-3; 12 positions match TRBD2. In germline, CDR1 is LGHNA, CDR2 YSLEER. The CDR3 runs 20 residues. The V and J ends lost 0 bases and 6 bases, in that order; junction bases with no gene match: 16. The chain's CDR3 is CASSQDLLAGGPLVSDTQYF. CDR3 bases: TGCGCCAGCAGCCAAGATTTGCTAGCGGGAGGGCCGTTAGTTTCGGATACGCAGTATTTT.

The chain links TRBV6-5 to TRBJ1-1; TRBD1 might be the D (5 bases). The CDR3 is 13 residues long. Trimming shortened V by 2 bases and J by 3 bases, and 7 bases separated the two germline ends. Per the germline V gene, CDR1 is MNHEY and CDR2 is SVGAGI. The CDR3 region has the DNA TGTGCCAGCAGTTACGGGGCGGACACTGAAGCTTTCTTT. Translation gives CASSYGADTEAFF.

This clonotype was detected once. The rearrangement joins TRBV27 to TRBJ2-4; 8 nucleotides align to TRBD2. J lost 13 bases, V lost 5 bases, and 22 bases had no gene match. The CDR3 covers 17 residues. Per the germline V gene, CDR1 is MNHEY and CDR2 is SMNVEV (reference sequence). The CDR3, as DNA: TGTGCCAGCAGTCGGGTCAGCGGGGGCTGGTCCTACAATGAGCAGTACTTC. It specifies CASSRVSGGWSYNEQYF.

The CDR3 DNA reads as TGTGCCACCAGCAGAGATCTTACGCAGGGGGGAGTCCAAGAGACCCAGTACTTC. It translates to CATSRDLTQGGVQETQYF. The V gene is TRBV15, the J gene TRBJ2-5, with D maybe TRBD1 (7 bases). The germline V gene has CDR1 LNHNV and CDR2 YYDKDF (reference sequence). This CDR3 has 18 amino acids. Trimming cost V 0 bases and J 1 base, with 18 bases left between them. Based on the CDR3 plus reference TRBV15 and TRBJ2-5, the full variable domain is DAMVIQNPRYQVTQFGKPVTLSCSQTLNHNVMYWYQQKSSQAPKLLFHYYDKDFNNEADTPDNFQSRRPNTSFCFLDIRSPGLGDTAMYLCATSRDLTQGGVQETQYFGPGTRLLVL.

The V gene is TRBV6-5, the J gene TRBJ2-2; D ambiguous. CDR3 size: 13 residues. Germline V gene data show CDR1 as MNHEY and CDR2 as SVGAGI. The V and J ends lost 6 bases and 2 bases respectively, with 7 bases between them. The CDR3 DNA sequence: TGTGCCAGCAGCTACGTTAACACCGGGGAGCTGTTTTTT. Translation: CASSYVNTGELFF.

V gene TRBV6-1 combines with J gene TRBJ1-5, with a tentative D call TRBD1 (5 bases). Trimming took off 6 bases at V and 8 bases at J, with 11 bases between the two ends. The CDR3 contains 12 residues. The germline CDR1 and CDR2 sequences are MNHNS and SASEGT. The CDR3 coding sequence is TGTGCCAGCAGGGGACCGTGGAAGCCCCAGCATTTT. Its translation is CASRGPWKPQHF.